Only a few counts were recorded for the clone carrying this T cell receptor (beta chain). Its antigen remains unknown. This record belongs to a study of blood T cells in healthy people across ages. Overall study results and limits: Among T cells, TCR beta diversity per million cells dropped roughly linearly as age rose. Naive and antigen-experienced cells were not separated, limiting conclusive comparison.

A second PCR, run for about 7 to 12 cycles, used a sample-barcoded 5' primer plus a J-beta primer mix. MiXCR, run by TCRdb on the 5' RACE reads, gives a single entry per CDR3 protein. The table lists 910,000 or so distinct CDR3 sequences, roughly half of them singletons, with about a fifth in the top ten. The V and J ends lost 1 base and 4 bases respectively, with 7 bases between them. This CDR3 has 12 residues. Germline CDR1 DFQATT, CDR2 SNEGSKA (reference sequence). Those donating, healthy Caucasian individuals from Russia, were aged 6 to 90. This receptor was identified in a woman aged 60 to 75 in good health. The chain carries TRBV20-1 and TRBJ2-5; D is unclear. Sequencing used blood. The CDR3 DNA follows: TGCAGTGCTAGAGGAGCCACAGAGACCCAGTACTTC. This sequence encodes CSARGATETQYF.